These 29 T cell receptor beta chains were all obtained from the same sample, sequenced in a study of molecular identifiers for immune sequencing clone quantification (dated by TCRdb to 2016 to 2019). The library relied on PCR. Sequenced on a NextSeq 500. TCRdb applied fastp at Q25 and MiXCR to the public reads, then kept only in-frame beta chains. Records with the same CDR3 protein are collapsed into one entry carrying the most frequent genes and DNA. This sample holds approximately 680,000 distinct CDR3 sequences; 25% were observed only once. The leading ten clones occupy 0.78% of the sample. The sequencing sample was made of naive CD8+ T cells from blood, with Jurkat cell RNA spiked in. The sample's cell subset or site, from its label and the paper: FACS-sorted CD8+CD4-CCR7+CD45RA+ naive T cells. Receptors were obtained from a human donor in good health. Some libraries in this study had Jurkat cell RNA spiked in.

In this sample, this clonotype turned up a few times. V and J are TRBV7-6 and TRBJ1-6; 9 bases fit TRBD1. This CDR3 has 15 amino acids. Germline CDR1 SGHVS, CDR2 FNYEAQ. V trimming: 5 bases; J trimming: 9 bases; junction bases outside the gene matches: 8. As DNA, the CDR3 is TGTGCCAGCAGCGAGGGACAGGGTGGGTTTTCACCCCTCCACTTT. It encodes CASSEGQGGFSPLHF.

The chain has TRBV7-9 and TRBJ2-3; either TRBD1 or TRBD2 may fit D (5 bases each). In germline, CDR1 is SEHNR, CDR2 FQNEAQ (reference sequence). V lost 7 bases and J lost 0, with 11 bases in between. The CDR3 has 14 amino acids. The chain's CDR3 is CASIRGLSTDTQYF. The CDR3, as DNA: TGTGCCAGCATCCGGGGCCTTAGCACAGATACGCAGTATTTT.

Concerning this clonotype: A much bigger clone sits one base away, suggesting this may be a read error. This chain uses TRBV12-3 or TRBV12-4 with TRBJ2-6; no definite D call. The length of the CDR3 is 16 residues. The chain's CDR3 is CVSSFLDGSGANVLTF. The DNA of the CDR3 is TGTGTCAGCAGTTTCTTGGATGGCTCTGGGGCCAACGTCCTGACTTTC.

As to this clonotype: The conserved phenylalanine or tryptophan normally closing the CDR3 is absent here, so this likely arose from a read error. The V gene is TRBV5-6, the J gene TRBJ2-4, with D perhaps matching TRBD2 (6 bases). Trimming shortened V by 0 bases and J by 5 bases, and 21 bases separated the two germline ends. Germline V gene lookup returns CDR1 SGHDT and CDR2 YYEEEE. The CDR3 runs to 18 residues. The CDR3 region has the DNA TGTGCCAGCAGCTTGGCCAATACGCGGGGCCTTTTAGAAAACATTCAGTACTCC. This gives the protein CASSLANTRGLLENIQYS.

In its sample, this clonotype was seen many times. The chain has TRBV13 and TRBJ1-1; 7 bases align to TRBD1. The CDR3 has 15 amino acids. The ends lost 3 bases at V and 0 bases at J; junction bases unmatched: 4. The germline V gene encodes CDR1 PRHDT and CDR2 FYEKMQ (reference sequence). In DNA form, the CDR3 reads TGTGCCAGCAGCTTCTACAGGGGCATGAACACTGAAGCTTTCTTT. Its translation: CASSFYRGMNTEAFF.

This clonotype has ten or more counts. V gene TRBV20-1 combines with J gene TRBJ2-3, with D possibly TRBD2 on 5 matching bases. CDR3 length: 17 residues. From germline, CDR1 is DFQATT and CDR2 SNEGSKA (reference sequence). The germline V and J ends were trimmed by 0 bases and 3 bases, with 19 bases remaining between them. The CDR3 coding sequence is TGCAGTGCTAGAGATGAAATTTATAGCGACTATACAGATACGCAGTATTTT. It specifies CSARDEIYSDYTDTQYF.

A few counts support this clonotype. The chain carries TRBV4-1 and TRBJ1-5; D call uncertain. V dropped 0 bases and J dropped 7 bases, with 13 bases sitting between them. Germline values: CDR1 MGHRA, CDR2 YSYEKL. CDR3 length: 15 amino acids. As DNA, the CDR3 is TGCGCCAGCAGCCAAGAAAACAGAGAAACACAGCCCCAGCATTTT. This translates into CASSQENRETQPQHF.

There are many counts of this clonotype. The chain combines TRBV23-1 with TRBJ1-2; TRBD1 aligns across 10 bases. TRBV23-1 is flagged as an ORF with uncertain function. This CDR3 comprises 14 residues. Trimming at V came to 3 bases and at J to 7 bases, leaving 5 bases not matched to a gene. CDR3 in DNA: TGCGCCAGCAGTCACCGACAGGGGGCCGTTGGCTACACCTTC. The encoded protein is CASSHRQGAVGYTF.

The chain joins TRBV19 to TRBJ1-2; D perhaps matches TRBD1 (5 bases). The germline gives CDR1 LNHDA, CDR2 SQIVND (reference sequence). Trimming removed 6 bases from V and 3 bases from J, with 17 bases in between. The CDR3 extends over 15 amino acids. The CDR3 DNA follows: TGTGCCAGTAGCCCGAGCTCTGACAGCTACTATGGCTACACCTTC. Translated: CASSPSSDSYYGYTF. The full variable domain, in which reference TRBV19 and TRBJ1-2 provide the parts outside the CDR3, is DGGITQSPKYLFRKEGQNVTLSCEQNLNHDAMYWYRQDPGQGLRLIYYSQIVNDFQKGDIAEGYSVSREKKESFPLTVTSAQKNPTAFYLCASSPSSDSYYGYTFGSGTRLTVV.

Ten or more counts support this clonotype. This chain links TRBV12-3 or TRBV12-4 with TRBJ2-3; D unclear. CDR3 length: 14 amino acids. V was shortened by 11 bases and J by 3 bases, with 18 bases between the two germline ends. The CDR3 DNA reads as TGTGCCGTACCGTCCAGACACGTGACAGATACGCAGTATTTT. Translated, it gives CAVPSRHVTDTQYF.

The chain recombines TRBV6-1 with TRBJ1-5, with D uncertain. Deletions cut 1 base from V and 6 bases from J, with 7 bases between. Germline CDR1 reads MNHNS; CDR2 reads SASEGT. The CDR3 loop spans 13 amino acids. The DNA for the CDR3 is TGTGCCAGCAGTGAAGGTTTCAGTCAGCCCCAGCATTTT. This translates into CASSEGFSQPQHF.

This clonotype is a singleton in its sample. This chain links TRBV6-5 with TRBJ2-7, with 8 bases that match TRBD2. Germline-derived CDR1 and CDR2 are MNHEY and SVGAGI. The V segment lost 11 bases and the J segment 12 bases; nucleotides outside the gene matches: 18. The CDR3 consists of 13 residues. The CDR3 nucleotides are TGTGCCCGCGGGGGGCCCCTAAGCTCCGCGCCGTACTTC. This translates into CARGGPLSSAPYF.

As to this clonotype: This may come from a read error, since a much larger clone is one base off. The chain couples TRBV9 to TRBJ1-1; no clear D gene. Trimming shortened V by 7 bases and J by 3 bases, and 19 bases separated the two germline ends. The CDR3 loop spans 15 amino acids. Germline assignment: CDR1 SGDLS and CDR2 YYNGEE. CDR3 sequence: CASGAHEGEYTEAFF. CDR3 DNA sequence: TGTGCCAGCGGCGCTCACGAGGGCGAGTACACTGAAGCTTTCTTT.

The CDR3 coding sequence is TGTGCCAGCAGCCGGGACAGGGGAGCCTACGAGCAGTACTTC. Translation gives CASSRDRGAYEQYF. The rearrangement uses TRBV6-2 or TRBV6-3 and TRBJ2-7, with TRBD1 matching 10 bases. The CDR3 extends over 14 amino acids. The germline V gene encodes CDR1 MNHEY and CDR2 SVGEGT. The V and J ends lost 6 bases and 2 bases, in that order; junction bases with no gene match: 4.

V and J are TRBV20-1 and TRBJ1-1; D may be TRBD1 (6 bases). Germline-derived CDR1 and CDR2 are DFQATT and SNEGSKA (reference sequence). Trimming cost V 4 bases and J 0 bases, with 9 bases left between them. This CDR3 is built from 13 residues. CDR3 nucleotide sequence: TGCAGTGCTAACCCAGGGGTGAACACTGAAGCTTTCTTT. Amino acids: CSANPGVNTEAFF.

This clonotype was counted ten times or more. The chain's CDR3 is CASSLLTVGTEAFF. CDR3 coding DNA: TGTGCCAGCAGCTTACTGACAGTTGGAACTGAAGCTTTCTTT. The chain combines TRBV7-6 with TRBJ1-1; D possibly corresponds to TRBD1 (5 bases). Trimming took off 2 bases at V and 5 bases at J, with 12 bases between the two ends. CDR3 length: 14 amino acids. Germline lookup yields CDR1 SGHVS and CDR2 FNYEAQ. Based on the CDR3 plus reference TRBV7-6 and TRBJ1-1, the full variable domain is GAGVSQSPRYKVTKRGQDVALRCDPISGHVSLYWYRQALGQGPEFLTYFNYEAQQDKSGLPNDRFSAERPEGSISTLTIQRTEQRDSAMYRCASSLLTVGTEAFFGQGTRLTVV.

This chain connects TRBV2 to TRBJ1-5; D ambiguous. This CDR3 has 14 amino acids. CDR1 is SNHLY and CDR2 is FYNNEI in the germline V gene. V was trimmed by 0 bases and J by 7 bases, leaving 10 bases between them. The CDR3 nucleotides are TGTGCCAGCAGTGAAGCAGGGTCTAAACAGCCCCAGCATTTT. Encoded protein: CASSEAGSKQPQHF.

The J gene is TRBJ2-3, the V gene TRBV7-9, with TRBD1 as a possible D gene (6 bases). The CDR3 covers 15 residues. The germline V and J ends were trimmed by 1 base and 3 bases, with 11 bases remaining between them. Germline V gene lookup returns CDR1 SEHNR and CDR2 FQNEAQ (reference sequence). The CDR3, as DNA: TGTGCCAGCAGCTTAGGGGGGCTCAGAACAGATACGCAGTATTTT. Its translation is CASSLGGLRTDTQYF. Drawing the rest from reference TRBV7-9 and TRBJ2-3, the complete variable domain is DTGVSQNPRHKITKRGQNVTFRCDPISEHNRLYWYRQTLGQGPEFLTYFQNEAQLEKSRLLSDRFSAERPKGSFSTLEIQRTEQGDSAMYLCASSLGGLRTDTQYFGPGTRLTVL.

There are a few counts of this clonotype. The rearrangement joins TRBV7-9 to TRBJ2-1, with D possibly TRBD1 on 5 matching bases. Trimming pared 1 base from V and 7 bases from J, leaving 14 bases between. The CDR3 runs 15 residues. CDR1 is SEHNR, CDR2 FQNEAQ, per germline (reference sequence). CDR3 in DNA: TGTGCCAGCAGCTTAGGTCAGGGCGTCAGGAATGAGCAGTTCTTC. Protein sequence: CASSLGQGVRNEQFF.

In DNA form, the CDR3 reads TGTGCCAGCAGTTACTTGGGACGGACGGCTGAAGCTTTCTTT. This encodes CASSYLGRTAEAFF. J is TRBJ1-1 and V is TRBV6-2 or TRBV6-3; D possibly corresponds to TRBD1 (5 bases). Trimming shortened V by 1 base and J by 6 bases, and 12 bases separated the two germline ends. Per germline, CDR1 MNHEY and CDR2 SVGEGT. The length of the CDR3 is 14 residues.

The V and J genes are TRBV6-2 or TRBV6-3 and TRBJ2-2, with 10 positions matching TRBD2. CDR1 and CDR2 (germline): MNHEY, SVGEGT. CDR3 length: 18 amino acids. V trimming: 3 bases; J trimming: 0 bases; junction bases outside the gene matches: 7. The DNA of the CDR3 is TGTGCCAGCAGTTATAGCTCTAGCGGGAGTTCGAACACCGGGGAGCTGTTTTTT. Amino acid sequence: CASSYSSSGSSNTGELFF.

This clonotype has ten or more counts. The CDR3: CASSLDMGSYEQYF. The CDR3 DNA sequence: TGTGCCAGCAGCTTGGACATGGGGTCCTACGAGCAGTACTTC. This chain connects TRBV5-5 to TRBJ2-7; D gene ambiguous. The ends were cut back, 0 bases at V and 1 base at J, with 8 bases in the middle. Germline CDR1 reads SGHKS; CDR2 reads YYEKEE (reference sequence). The CDR3 is 14 residues long.

Concerning this clonotype: A much larger clone differs by one base, so this may be a read error. The chain combines TRBV7-2 with TRBJ2-1, with a possible D match to TRBD2 (6 bases). Germline V gene sequence: CDR1 SGHTA, CDR2 FQGNSA. V was clipped by 5 bases and J by 6 bases, with 11 bases between them. There are 13 residues in the CDR3. The CDR3 is CASSDGTGNEQFF. The CDR3 bases are TGTGCCAGCAGCGATGGGACTGGCAATGAGCAGTTCTTC.

As to this clonotype: At one boundary the junction diverges from the germline segment, which might be a read error. The chain couples TRBV28 to TRBJ2-2; 8 positions match TRBD1. This CDR3 has 16 residues. CDR1 and CDR2 (germline): MDHEN, SYDVKM. In DNA, the CDR3 is TGTGCCGGCAGTTCCTACAGGGGGTGGAACACCGGGGAGCTGTTTTTT. Its protein is CAGSSYRGWNTGELFF.

The chain links TRBV7-6 to TRBJ2-1; D is undetermined. CDR3 length: 17 residues. V lost 2 bases to trimming and J lost 0 bases, with 14 bases between them. The V gene's germline CDR1 is SGHVS and CDR2 FNYEAQ. In nucleotides, the CDR3 is TGTGCCAGCAGCTTATTTCCCGCGGAAAACTCCTACAATGAGCAGTTCTTC. This codes for CASSLFPAENSYNEQFF.

This clonotype came up many times. The chain recombines TRBV7-8 with TRBJ2-3, with 8 bases fitting TRBD2. Looked up from germline, CDR1 is SGHVS and CDR2 is FQNEAQ. With V trimmed by 7 bases and J by 2 bases, 11 bases remained unmatched. The CDR3 totals 16 residues. In DNA form, the CDR3 reads TGTGCCAGCAAACGGGGGGGCAGGTCGACCACAGATACGCAGTATTTT. Translation gives CASKRGGRSTTDTQYF.

Concerning this clonotype: This sequence may be a read error, since a much larger clone differs from it by one base. The V gene is TRBV10-1, the J gene TRBJ2-2; D is uncertain. CDR3 length: 15 residues. Trimming took 10 bases from V and 9 from J, leaving 24 bases between them. Per the germline V gene, CDR1 is WNHNN and CDR2 is SYGVQD (reference sequence). The CDR3 nucleotides are TGCGCCACCTCGCCAGGAGCGAGGTTAGCCCGGGAGCTGTTTTTT. This encodes CATSPGARLARELFF.

This clonotype came up a few times. V and J are TRBV28 and TRBJ2-7; the match to TRBD1 covers 9 bases. The ends lost 5 bases at V and 4 bases at J; junction bases unmatched: 9. The CDR3 length is 15 residues. CDR1 MDHEN and CDR2 SYDVKM come from the germline V gene. The CDR3: CASSEQGANLYEQYF. DNA for the CDR3: TGTGCCAGCAGTGAACAGGGGGCGAATTTATACGAGCAGTACTTC.

This clonotype came up many times. V and J are TRBV4-3 and TRBJ2-7; D is uncertain. Germline V gives CDR1 LGHNA, CDR2 YSLEER. The CDR3 is 15 amino acids. Trimming left V 0 bases short and J 3 bases short, with 12 bases between. DNA of the CDR3: TGCGCCAGCAGCCAAGAACGTCAGAGCTACTACGAGCAGTACTTC. It is translated as CASSQERQSYYEQYF.